This T cell receptor beta chain was retrieved from a study of cytotoxic CD8 clonotypes in ibrutinib-treated CLL (dated by TCRdb to about 2021). Background for the entire study: The cohort was composed of 11 relapsed/refractory and approximately 16 treatment-naive patients; IGHV unmutated status was identified in some 17 patients. All remission and progressive disease samples were collected while patients were still receiving ibrutinib. Longitudinal samples were available for 26 of the 86 trial participants. On average, each sample had approximately 260,000 productive templates and more than 85,000 productive rearrangements. Partial responses were observed in 24 patients and complete responses in 2; after a median follow-up of around 68 months, remission was maintained in roughly 15 patients and progression was observed in roughly twelve. Cryopreserved peripheral blood mononuclear cells were obtained before treatment, at response, and at either sustained remission or disease progression. Samples at response were collected after a median of about 12 months of treatment, with a range of roughly 6 to 36 months.

What the research found in general, with its limitations: Baseline clonality exceeded that of age-matched healthy donors and correlated strongly with circulating CD8+ T-cell counts. Sampling times were not matched between sustained-remission and progressing patients, and lymph node repertoires were not studied. At ibrutinib response clonality went up, during sustained remission it held steady, and at progression it dropped back toward baseline. Public clonotypes were rare and either shrank or stayed stable during treatment, and the rise in clonality at ibrutinib response reflected expansion of private clonotypes.

On a MiSeq, deep resolution sequencing aimed for a depth between 1 in 1 million and 1 in 200,000 T cells, with each clonotype covered around 9.2x on average. TCR beta libraries were generated with the immunoSEQ hsTCRB Kit. As for the authors' bioinformatics: ImmunoSEQ Data Assistant and ImmunoSEQ Analyzer were used for data analysis, and V, D and J genes were assigned according to IMGT definitions. Clonality, which ranges from 0 to 1, was calculated by subtracting the normalized Shannon entropy of productive rearrangement frequencies from one. Public clonotype analysis was restricted to overrepresented clonotypes comprising at least 0.05% of each patient's repertoire. Some 13 age-matched healthy donor repertoires from immuneACCESS served as clonality controls. TCRdb holds this immuneACCESS table with in-frame rearrangements only. Some clones are missing; in checked studies, unresolved V genes explain under half, and the rest has no known cause. The V and J calls and the clone size are those of that table, but D and trimming were determined from the DNA. The sample profile shows about 150,000 clones; about 78% of them were found once. The ten largest clonotypes hold about 4.7% of the sample.

For this clone: Which antigen it targets is not known. No per-base quality is available; no much larger clone lies one base away.

The time point label corresponds to: 20 to 25 months on ibrutinib. For TCR beta library preparation, about 2 micrograms of genomic DNA were extracted from the cryopreserved PBMCs. High-throughput TCR beta sequencing was performed on longitudinal blood samples from CLL patients receiving ibrutinib monotherapy. The patients took part in an open-label, single-center phase 2 trial of ibrutinib monotherapy. The V and J ends are trimmed by 4 bases and 4 bases, leaving 8 bases between them. There are 13 amino acids in the CDR3, from cysteine to phenylalanine inclusive. Of all the DNA, just the CDR3 is kept, 39 bases in frame from base 1. The germline V gene (reference sequence) gives CDR1 as SEHNR and CDR2 as FQNEAQ.

This receptor was identified in a human donor with chronic lymphocytic leukemia. The material was PBMCs, obtained after 24 months of ibrutinib treatment. This sequence uses TRBV7-9 and TRBJ1-5, with the identity of the D gene unclear. The CDR3 region reads CASSYQGNQPQHF. The nucleotide sequence reads as follows: TGTGCCAGCAGCTACCAAGGAAATCAGCCCCAGCATTTT.